Reported below is one T cell receptor (beta chain). Its antigen is not yet known. No much larger clone exists at a distance of one base, and base qualities are not known. This entry belongs to a study of blood T cells in healthy people across ages (dated by TCRdb to about 2015). A note on the overall study: In model experiments, roughly one uniquely barcoded TCR beta cDNA molecule per two T cells was captured by template switching. To track age-related changes in TCR beta repertoire diversity, the study relied on deep sequencing normalized with unique cDNA molecular identifiers. The donors were divided into four age groups: young (average roughly 17 years), middle-aged (about 41), aged (around 59) and long-lived (roughly 88). To avoid experimental bias, donors of different ages were spread randomly across the sequencing lanes. Using the same blood draw, the study looked at two additional independent replicas of 1 million unique cDNA reads for two donors, one aged 18 to 29 and the other aged 80 or older.

The donors were some 36 Caucasian individuals from Russia, aged roughly 6 to 100 years, who were systemically healthy. Ten milliliters of peripheral blood were drawn from each donor into EDTA-treated Vacutainer tubes. Ficoll-Paque density-gradient centrifugation was used to isolate PBMCs, with at least 6 million obtained per sample. Trizol reagent was used to extract total RNA from PBMCs, with at least 5 micrograms per sample. For every donor, an aliquot of PBMCs went through flow cytometry to measure the percentages of naive CD45RAhigh/CD27high T cells. Libraries came from 5' RACE. TCRdb lists the instrument as Illumina HiSeq 2500. A second roughly 6 to 12 cycle PCR used a sample-barcoded 5' primer and a J-beta primer mix. A unique molecular identifier was introduced onto each TCR beta cDNA molecule by a template-switch 5' adaptor carrying 12 random nucleotides. At least 2.5 million CDR3-containing paired-end reads were obtained from each sample. First-strand cDNA was synthesized from all RNA with the Mint cDNA synthesis kit, primed by a TRBC-specific oligonucleotide. All cDNA was treated with uracil-DNA glycosylase and then went through a first 18-cycle PCR with the universal primers M1SS and BC2_uni_R. Per the source publication's procedure: Normalization of each sample was performed by random selection of 1 million high-quality reads, each carrying a distinct molecular identifier. Instead of being binned into consensus sequences, reads with shared molecular identifiers were discarded. CDR3 identification, clonotype clustering and error correction used MiTCR with a Q25 quality threshold and the strictest error-elimination algorithm. Lower-bound total TCR beta diversity was estimated with a nonparametric unseen species model using Euler transformation. TCRdb redid the processing of the public reads, applying fastp at Q25 and MiXCR, and retained in-frame beta chains. When rows share a CDR3 protein, they turn into one entry using the most common DNA and genes. It is TCRdb's table, rather than the study itself, that gives the V and J calls and clone size. The sample table records some 1.5 million distinct CDR3 sequences; 42% of these occur just once. The ten most abundant clones make up roughly 3.7% of the sample.

What the authors observed across the whole study: Because profiling used bulk unsorted PBMCs, naive and antigen-experienced compartments could not be compared conclusively. Compared with the aged group, more naive CD4+ T cells, fewer expanded clones and increased TCR diversity were shown by the long-lived group, suggesting age selection. Donor CMV infection status was unknown, potentially confounding age-related changes in expanded clonotypes. As age increased, observed TCR beta diversity per million T cells dropped in a roughly linear way, and a significant reduction was already evident by age 40. A strong correlation was found between observed TCR beta diversity and the percentage of naive T cells measured by flow cytometry. Estimates of total diversity from one million sequenced T cells were regarded as lower bounds and underestimates.

The junction carries 18 bases between V and J, which are trimmed by 4 bases and 1 base respectively. The CDR3 starts with the cysteine, ends with the phenylalanine, and has 17 residues. CDR3 DNA only is kept here, 51 bases in frame from base 1. According to the germline V gene, CDR1 reads SGHRS and CDR2 reads YFSETQ. The chain employs TRBV5-1 and TRBJ2-1; the D segment could be TRBD2, given 5 matching bases. Sequencing was done on a sample of blood. The sequence derives from a woman in her late teens or twenties in good health. The CDR3 reads as follows: CASSQGSSSPSYNEQFF. The nucleotides are TGCGCCAGCAGCCAAGGGTCTAGCAGCCCATCCTACAATGAGCAGTTCTTC.